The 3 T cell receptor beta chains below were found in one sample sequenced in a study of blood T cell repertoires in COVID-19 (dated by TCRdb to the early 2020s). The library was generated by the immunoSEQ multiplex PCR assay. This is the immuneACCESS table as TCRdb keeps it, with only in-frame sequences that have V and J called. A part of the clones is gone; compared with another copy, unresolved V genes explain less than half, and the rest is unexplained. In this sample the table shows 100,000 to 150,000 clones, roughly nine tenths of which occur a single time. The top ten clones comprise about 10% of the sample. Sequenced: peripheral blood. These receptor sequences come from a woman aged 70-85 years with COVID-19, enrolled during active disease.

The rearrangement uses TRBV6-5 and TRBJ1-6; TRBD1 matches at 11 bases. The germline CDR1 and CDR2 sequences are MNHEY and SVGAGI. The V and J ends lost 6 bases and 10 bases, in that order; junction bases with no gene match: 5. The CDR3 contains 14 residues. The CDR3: CASSWGQGGSPLHF. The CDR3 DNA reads TGTGCCAGCAGCTGGGGACAGGGGGGATCACCCCTCCACTTT.

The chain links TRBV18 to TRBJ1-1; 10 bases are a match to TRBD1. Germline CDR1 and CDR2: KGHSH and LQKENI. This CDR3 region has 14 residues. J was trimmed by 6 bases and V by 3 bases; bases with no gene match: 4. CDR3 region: CASSPGQGLAEAFF. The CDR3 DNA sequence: TGTGCCAGCTCACCGGGACAGGGGTTGGCTGAAGCTTTCTTT.

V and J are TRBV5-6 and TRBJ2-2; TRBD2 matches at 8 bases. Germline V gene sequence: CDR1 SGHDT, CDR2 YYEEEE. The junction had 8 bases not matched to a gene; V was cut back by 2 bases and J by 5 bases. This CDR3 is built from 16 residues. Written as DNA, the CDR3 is TGTGCCAGCAGCTTTGGGCCCGGGGGGGCAACCGGGGAGCTGTTTTTT. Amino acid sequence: CASSFGPGGATGELFF.